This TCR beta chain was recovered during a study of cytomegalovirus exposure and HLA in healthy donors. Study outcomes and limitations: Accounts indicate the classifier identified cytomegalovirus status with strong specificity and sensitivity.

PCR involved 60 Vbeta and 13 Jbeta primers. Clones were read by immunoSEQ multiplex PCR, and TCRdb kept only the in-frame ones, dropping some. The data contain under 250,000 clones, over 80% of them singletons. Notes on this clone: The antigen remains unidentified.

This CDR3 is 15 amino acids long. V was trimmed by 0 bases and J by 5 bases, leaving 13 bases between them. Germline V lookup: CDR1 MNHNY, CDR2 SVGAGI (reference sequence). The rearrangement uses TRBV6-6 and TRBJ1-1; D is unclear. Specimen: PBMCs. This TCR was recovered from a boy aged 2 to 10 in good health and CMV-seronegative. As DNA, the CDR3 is TGTGCCAGCAGTTACTCTGTAGGTGGAGGGACTGAAGCTTTCTTT. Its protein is CASSYSVGGGTEAFF.